This TCR beta chain derives from a study of blood T cell repertoires in COVID-19. Whole-study context: PBMCs, B-cell-depleted T cells, or T cells were the source of the cDNA or gDNA that made up the material.

Original handling: Amplification of reference gene primers was used by the study to estimate nucleated cell counts. Assay used: immunoSEQ multiplex PCR; TCRdb lists only in-frame clones, some missing. V and J calls and clone size come straight from that table; D and trimming were deduced from the DNA. The sample lists some 300,000 clones, around 89% occurring once. The CDR3 loop spans 16 amino acids. CDR1 SGHTA and CDR2 FQGTGA come from the germline V gene. With V trimmed by 4 bases and J by 1 base, 1 base remained unmatched. The specimen was peripheral blood. The clonotype originates from a woman aged 25 to 45 who had recovered from COVID-19. The J gene is TRBJ2-6, the V gene TRBV7-3; 10 bases align to TRBD2. The DNA of the CDR3 is TGTGCCAGCAGCTCGACTAGCGGGTCTGGGGCCAACGTCCTGACTTTC. Protein sequence: CASSSTSGSGANVLTF.